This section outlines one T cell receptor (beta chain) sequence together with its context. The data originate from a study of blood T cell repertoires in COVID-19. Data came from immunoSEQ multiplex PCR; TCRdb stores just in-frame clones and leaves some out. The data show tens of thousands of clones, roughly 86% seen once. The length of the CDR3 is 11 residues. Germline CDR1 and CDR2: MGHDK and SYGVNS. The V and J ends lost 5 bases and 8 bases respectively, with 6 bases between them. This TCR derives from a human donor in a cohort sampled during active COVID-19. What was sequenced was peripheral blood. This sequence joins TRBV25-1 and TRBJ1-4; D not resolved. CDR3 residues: CASSIVEKLFF. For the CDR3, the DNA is TGTGCCAGCAGTATCGTCGAAAAACTGTTTTTT.